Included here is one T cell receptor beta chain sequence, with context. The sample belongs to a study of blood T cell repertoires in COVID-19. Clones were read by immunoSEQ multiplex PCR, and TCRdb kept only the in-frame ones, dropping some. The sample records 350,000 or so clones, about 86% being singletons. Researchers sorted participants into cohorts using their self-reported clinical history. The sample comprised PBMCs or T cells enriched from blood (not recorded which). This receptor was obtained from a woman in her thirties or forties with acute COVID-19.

This CDR3 is CASSDANSTTLYEQYF. Written as DNA, the CDR3 is TGCGCCAGCAGCGATGCCAACTCCACCACTCTTTACGAGCAGTACTTC. The rearrangement joins TRBV10-1 to TRBJ2-7, with D unclear. Germline V lookup: CDR1 WNHNN, CDR2 SYGVQD (reference sequence). The CDR3 is made up of 16 amino acids. The V gene lost 6 bases and the J gene lost 4 bases, with 22 bases spanning the gap.